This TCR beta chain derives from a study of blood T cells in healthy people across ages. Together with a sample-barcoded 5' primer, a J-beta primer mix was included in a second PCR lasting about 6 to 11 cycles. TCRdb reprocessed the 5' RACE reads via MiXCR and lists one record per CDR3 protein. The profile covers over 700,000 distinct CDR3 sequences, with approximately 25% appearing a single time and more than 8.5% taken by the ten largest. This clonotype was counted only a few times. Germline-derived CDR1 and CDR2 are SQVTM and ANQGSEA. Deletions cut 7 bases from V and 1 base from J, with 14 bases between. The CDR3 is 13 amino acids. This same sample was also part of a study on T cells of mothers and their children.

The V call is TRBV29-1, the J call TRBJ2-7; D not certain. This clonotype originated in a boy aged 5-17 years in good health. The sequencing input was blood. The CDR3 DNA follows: TGCAGCGCGTATACGACACTTTCCTACGAGCAGTACTTC. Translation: CSAYTTLSYEQYF.